What follows describes a single T cell receptor (beta chain). These data are taken from a study of shared clonotypes between healthy human individuals. V dropped 2 bases and J dropped 1 base, with 10 bases sitting between them. This CDR3 is built from 15 residues. Germline assignment: CDR1 MDHEN and CDR2 SYDVKM. In the authors' workflow: Junction-only immunoSEQ data arrived without quality scores, meaning filtering differed. Sequenced by immunoSEQ multiplex PCR; TCRdb stores in-frame clones only, minus some. That table supplies the V and J calls and clone size; D and trimming were determined from the DNA. The sample has more than 200,000 clones; over 60% are singletons.

Specimen: memory CD4+ T cells sorted from blood. Described subset: CD45RA-negative fraction. The TCR sequence derives from a man under 40 in good health. This chain uses TRBV28 with TRBJ2-3, with D perhaps TRBD2 (6 bases). CDR3 loop: CASSLGGKGTDTQYF. The CDR3 DNA follows: TGTGCCAGCAGTTTAGGCGGGAAAGGCACAGATACGCAGTATTTT.